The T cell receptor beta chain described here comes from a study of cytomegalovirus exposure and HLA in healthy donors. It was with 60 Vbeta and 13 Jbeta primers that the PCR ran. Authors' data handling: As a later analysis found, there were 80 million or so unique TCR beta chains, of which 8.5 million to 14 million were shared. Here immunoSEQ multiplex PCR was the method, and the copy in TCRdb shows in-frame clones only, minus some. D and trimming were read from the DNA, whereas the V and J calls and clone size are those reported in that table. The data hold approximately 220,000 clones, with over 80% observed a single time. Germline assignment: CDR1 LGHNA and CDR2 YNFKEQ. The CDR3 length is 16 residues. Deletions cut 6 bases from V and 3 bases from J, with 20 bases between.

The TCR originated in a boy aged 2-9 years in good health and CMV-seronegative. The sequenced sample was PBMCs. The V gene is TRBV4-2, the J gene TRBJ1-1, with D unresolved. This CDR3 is CASRESARRRDTEAFF. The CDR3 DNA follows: TGTGCCAGCAGAGAAAGTGCCCGGAGGAGGGACACTGAAGCTTTCTTT.